The 24 T cell receptor beta chains below were found in one sample sequenced in a study of CD8+ T cells in alopecia areata. Extracted RNA was reverse transcribed into cDNA, the sequencing template. Generated by immunoSEQ multiplex PCR, the TCRdb table keeps only in-frame clones and is missing some. The sample consists of over 150,000 clones, roughly 53% of them appearing once. Treatment noted: oral pan-JAK inhibitor, 5-10 mg twice daily. The sample in question was CD8+ T cells sorted from blood, obtained at week 24, from a patient treated with tofacitinib. Receptor source: a human donor with alopecia areata.

This chain uses TRBV2 with TRBJ2-7; no firm D call. Trimming removed 1 base at V and 9 bases at J, with 13 bases between. Germline V gene sequence: CDR1 SNHLY, CDR2 FYNNEI. The CDR3 is 13 amino acids. The CDR3 here is CASSEVDPRRQYF. The CDR3 nucleotides are TGTGCCAGCAGTGAAGTAGACCCCCGCAGGCAGTACTTC. The full variable domain, completed using reference TRBV2 and TRBJ2-7, is EPEVTQTPSHQVTQMGQEVILRCVPISNHLYFYWYRQILGQKVEFLVSFYNNEISEKSEIFDDQFSVERPDGSNFTLKIRSTKLEDSAMYFCASSEVDPRRQYFGPGTRLTVT.

The gene calls are TRBV15 and TRBJ2-3; tentative D call: TRBD1 (6 bases). This CDR3 has 16 amino acids. The germline V and J ends were trimmed by 2 bases and 0 bases, with 12 bases remaining between them. Per the germline V gene, CDR1 is LNHNV and CDR2 is YYDKDF (reference sequence). The CDR3: CATSRPQGPSTDTQYF. For the CDR3, the DNA is TGTGCCACCAGCAGACCACAGGGACCAAGCACAGATACGCAGTATTTT. The full variable domain, completed using reference TRBV15 and TRBJ2-3, is DAMVIQNPRYQVTQFGKPVTLSCSQTLNHNVMYWYQQKSSQAPKLLFHYYDKDFNNEADTPDNFQSRRPNTSFCFLDIRSPGLGDTAMYLCATSRPQGPSTDTQYFGPGTRLTVL.

The V call is TRBV18, the J call TRBJ2-3; TRBD2 matches 9 bases. Unmatched junction bases numbered 7, after V lost 4 bases and J lost 2 bases. The CDR3 consists of 16 residues. The V gene's germline CDR1 is KGHSH and CDR2 LQKENI. CDR3: CASSQPGLAVTDTQYF. The CDR3 nucleotides read TGTGCCAGCTCACAACCGGGACTAGCAGTCACAGATACGCAGTATTTT.

This clone has just a few counts. The chain uses TRBV30 and TRBJ2-1; 11 bases match TRBD1. The CDR3 loop spans 15 amino acids. Looked up from germline, CDR1 is GTSNPN and CDR2 is SVGIG (reference sequence). With V trimmed by 6 bases and J by 7 bases, 11 bases remained unmatched. The CDR3 DNA is TGTGCCTGCCTGCCGGGACAGGGGGTGAGGAATGAGCAGTTCTTC. Encoded protein: CACLPGQGVRNEQFF. Full variable domain (rest looked up from reference TRBV30 and TRBJ2-1): SQTIHQWPATLVQPVGSPLSLECTVEGTSNPNLYWYRQAAGRGLQLLFYSVGIGQISSEVPQNLSASRPQDRQFILSSKKLLLSDSGFYLCACLPGQGVRNEQFFGPGTRLTVL.

The gene calls are TRBV5-6 and TRBJ2-3; the D is unclear. CDR1 is SGHDT, CDR2 YYEEEE, per germline. The ends were cut back, 3 bases at V and 4 bases at J, with 18 bases in the middle. CDR3 length: 16 amino acids. CDR3 in amino acids: CASSSQLWGSPDTQYF. CDR3 DNA: TGTGCCAGCAGCTCCCAGCTATGGGGTTCTCCAGATACGCAGTATTTT.

A single count supports this clone. The V and J genes are TRBV7-8 and TRBJ1-5; 8 bases are shared with TRBD1. The CDR3 has 14 residues. Germline lookup yields CDR1 SGHVS and CDR2 FQNEAQ. V shed 3 bases and J 6 bases; nucleotides not matched to a gene: 4. The CDR3 DNA reads as TGTGCCAGCAGCTTGACAGGGGCGGTTCAGCCCCAGCATTTT. It specifies CASSLTGAVQPQHF.

The rearrangement links TRBV2 to TRBJ2-3, with unresolved D. CDR3 length: 15 residues. Germline V gene sequence: CDR1 SNHLY, CDR2 FYNNEI. V lost 4 bases and J 4 bases, leaving 15 bases between the germline ends. CDR3 nucleotides: TGTGCCAGCAGTGGGGCAATCCCCGGGCCAGATACGCAGTATTTT. This gives the protein CASSGAIPGPDTQYF.

The V and J genes are TRBV4-2 and TRBJ1-1; weak D call: TRBD1 (5 bases). Trimming took off 3 bases at V and 4 bases at J, with 6 bases between the two ends. Germline CDR1 and CDR2: LGHNA and YNFKEQ. The CDR3 totals 12 residues. The CDR3 protein is CASSHGGTEAFF. In DNA, the CDR3 is TGTGCCAGCAGCCATGGGGGCACTGAAGCTTTCTTT.

This clone appeared a few times. This chain joins TRBV7-9 and TRBJ2-3; 8 bases align to TRBD1. CDR3 length equals 12 residues. Germline V gives CDR1 SEHNR, CDR2 FQNEAQ (reference sequence). Trimming removed 8 bases from V and 11 bases from J; junction bases left unmatched: 9. CDR3 coding DNA: TGTGCCAGCCGCTCGGACAGGGTAGAGCAGTATTTT. It encodes CASRSDRVEQYF.

The chain combines TRBV19 with TRBJ2-7; 7 bases agree with TRBD1. V dropped 3 bases and J dropped 2; count of bases not matched to a gene: 1. CDR3 length equals 13 residues. Germline CDR1 and CDR2: LNHDA and SQIVND (reference sequence). This CDR3 is CASSIGQAYEQYF. The CDR3 DNA reads as TGTGCCAGTAGTATTGGACAGGCCTACGAGCAGTACTTC. Looking up the rest from reference TRBV19 and TRBJ2-7 gives the full variable domain: DGGITQSPKYLFRKEGQNVTLSCEQNLNHDAMYWYRQDPGQGLRLIYYSQIVNDFQKGDIAEGYSVSREKKESFPLTVTSAQKNPTAFYLCASSIGQAYEQYFGPGTRLTVT.

CDR3 loop: CASSQEGQGLAKNIQYF. The DNA for the CDR3 is TGCGCCAGCAGCCAAGAGGGCCAGGGACTCGCCAAAAACATTCAGTACTTC. The chain carries TRBV4-1 and TRBJ2-4; TRBD2 might be the D (6 bases). The CDR3 spans 17 residues. Trimming removed 0 bases at V and 1 base at J, with 13 bases between. Germline CDR1 reads MGHRA; CDR2 reads YSYEKL.

This clone has a handful of counts. V is TRBV7-8 and J is TRBJ2-7; D remains ambiguous. The V gene's germline CDR1 is SGHVS and CDR2 FQNEAQ. Trimming left V 3 bases short and J 3 bases short, with 33 bases between. CDR3 size: 21 residues. Here the CDR3 reads CASSFISGGKLYLSKGYEQYF. In DNA, the CDR3 is TGTGCCAGCAGCTTTATTTCGGGCGGCAAGCTTTATTTGTCAAAGGGCTACGAGCAGTACTTC. Complete variable domain (other parts from reference TRBV7-8 and TRBJ2-7): GAGVSQSPRYKVAKRGQDVALRCDPISGHVSLFWYQQALGQGPEFLTYFQNEAQLDKSGLPSDRFFAERPEGSVSTLKIQRTQQEDSAVYLCASSFISGGKLYLSKGYEQYFGPGTRLTVT.

This clone was picked up a small number of times. Other DNA sequences in the same sample also yield this CDR3. This chain connects TRBV5-6 to TRBJ1-1; D remains ambiguous. The CDR3 is made up of 12 amino acids. Trimming shortened V by 0 bases and J by 4 bases, and 4 bases separated the two germline ends. Germline CDR1 is SGHDT and CDR2 is YYEEEE. CDR3 DNA: TGTGCCAGCAGCTTGGGGAGCACTGAAGCTTTCTTT. Residues: CASSLGSTEAFF.

This chain uses TRBV30 with TRBJ1-1, with D unclear. From germline, CDR1 is GTSNPN and CDR2 SVGIG (reference sequence). Trimming took 8 bases from V and 2 from J, leaving 9 bases between them. The CDR3 is 11 residues long. CDR3 protein: CAGSLNTEAFF. CDR3 nucleotide sequence: TGTGCCGGTAGCCTAAACACTGAAGCTTTCTTT.

In the case of this clone: This likely came from a read error, as a far larger clone is one base away. As DNA, the CDR3 is TGTGCCAGCAGCCAAGGATCCAGTAGGAGCAATCAGCCCCAGCATTTT. Translating it yields CASSQGSSRSNQPQHF. V is TRBV4-2 and J is TRBJ1-5; no clear D. This CDR3 is 16 amino acids long. V lost 1 base to trimming and J lost 1 base, with 11 bases between them. Germline V gives CDR1 LGHNA, CDR2 YNFKEQ.

The chain combines TRBV13 with TRBJ2-7; TRBD2 matches 10 bases. Germline values: CDR1 PRHDT, CDR2 FYEKMQ (reference sequence). The CDR3 consists of 16 residues. Unmatched junction bases numbered 3, after V lost 0 bases and J lost 1 base. CDR3 bases: TGTGCCAGCAGCTTAGGTTCTAGCGGGGGTTCCTACGAGCAGTACTTC. Translated, it gives CASSLGSSGGSYEQYF.

This clone was recorded only once. The chain recombines TRBV6-6 with TRBJ1-2; 8 nucleotides line up with TRBD1. From germline, CDR1 is MNHNY and CDR2 SVGAGI (reference sequence). Unmatched junction bases numbered 6, after V lost 6 bases and J lost 6 bases. The length of the CDR3 is 13 residues. The CDR3 loop is CASSNRGSDGYTF. As DNA, the CDR3 is TGTGCCAGCAGCAACAGGGGGTCGGATGGCTACACCTTC.

J is TRBJ2-4 and V is TRBV29-1, with D hard to call. Trimming left V 1 base short and J 15 bases short, with 10 bases between. Germline V CDR1 and CDR2: SQVTM, ANQGSEA. This CDR3 spans 10 amino acids. CDR3 in amino acids: CSVEAGDGYF. The CDR3 DNA is TGCAGCGTTGAAGCAGGTGACGGGTACTTC.

The chain is built from TRBV6-5 and TRBJ2-7; TRBD1 matches 9 bases. This CDR3 comprises 13 residues. The germline gives CDR1 MNHEY, CDR2 SVGAGI. V shed 4 bases, J shed 3 bases, and the junction held 1 base outside the gene matches. The CDR3 loop is CASSWTGDYEQYF. DNA of the CDR3: TGTGCCAGCAGTTGGACAGGGGACTACGAGCAGTACTTC.

This clone has only a few counts. The chain is built from TRBV30 and TRBJ2-7; D not certain. The V and J ends lost 3 bases and 3 bases respectively, with 9 bases between them. The germline CDR1 and CDR2 sequences are GTSNPN and SVGIG (reference sequence). The CDR3 sequence is 12 residues long. The CDR3 loop reads CAWRYSNYEQYF. CDR3 in DNA: TGTGCCTGGAGATACAGTAACTACGAGCAGTACTTC.

The rearrangement joins TRBV5-1 to TRBJ2-7, with 8 bases identical to TRBD2. With V trimmed by 4 bases and J by 4 bases, 7 bases remained unmatched. This CDR3 contains 14 residues. Germline V gene data show CDR1 as SGHRS and CDR2 as YFSETQ. The CDR3 loop is CASSPPRGGYEQYF. CDR3 coding DNA: TGCGCCAGCAGCCCCCCCCGGGGGGGGTACGAGCAGTACTTC.

V and J are TRBV7-9 and TRBJ2-1; 9 bases fit TRBD2. CDR3 length: 16 amino acids. The ends lost 1 base at V and 0 bases at J; junction bases unmatched: 1. In germline, CDR1 is SEHNR, CDR2 FQNEAQ (reference sequence). The CDR3 region is CASSLGGGASYNEQFF. DNA of the CDR3: TGTGCCAGCAGCTTAGGCGGGGGGGCCTCCTACAATGAGCAGTTCTTC. The full variable domain, in which reference TRBV7-9 and TRBJ2-1 provide the parts outside the CDR3, is DTGVSQNPRHKITKRGQNVTFRCDPISEHNRLYWYRQTLGQGPEFLTYFQNEAQLEKSRLLSDRFSAERPKGSFSTLEIQRTEQGDSAMYLCASSLGGGASYNEQFFGPGTRLTVL.

In this sample, this clone turned up a few times. J is TRBJ2-7 and V is TRBV29-1; D could derive from TRBD1 or TRBD2 (5 bases each). Germline values: CDR1 SQVTM, CDR2 ANQGSEA. V gave up 0 bases and J gave up 3 bases, with 15 bases separating them. CDR3 length equals 15 residues. CDR3 amino acids: CSVEDSSTGLYEQYF. The CDR3 nucleotides are TGCAGCGTTGAAGATTCTTCAACGGGGCTCTACGAGCAGTACTTC.

The V and J genes are TRBV27 and TRBJ1-2; tentatively, D is TRBD1 (5 bases). The V end lost 0 bases, the J end lost 4 bases, and 9 bases lay between the germline ends. From germline, CDR1 is MNHEY and CDR2 SMNVEV (reference sequence). The CDR3 consists of 14 residues. This CDR3 reads CASSLSRDGYGYTF. The CDR3 DNA is TGTGCCAGCAGTTTATCACGGGACGGCTATGGCTACACCTTC.